The entry that follows covers one TCR beta chain sequence. Antigen: not known. Each CDR3 protein gets one entry after TCRdb re-called the 5' RACE reads with MiXCR. The sample has some 400,000 distinct CDR3 sequences, 20% to 25% seen once. The CDR3 spans 15 residues. Trimming left V 0 bases short and J 2 bases short, with 8 bases between. The germline gives CDR1 MGHDK, CDR2 SYGVNS. This specimen belongs to a study of CD8 T cells in ankylosing spondylitis. The study's findings and limits: Blood from ankylosing spondylitis patients appeared to carry a characteristic roughly 8-variant TCR beta motif.

Sequencing was performed on blood, either unsorted or a sorted T cell fraction (not recorded which). This clonotype was obtained from a male donor with ankylosing spondylitis. The rearrangement links TRBV25-1 to TRBJ2-1, with D possibly being TRBD2 (7 bases). CDR3 loop: CASSEYGGPYNEQFF. The CDR3 DNA is TGTGCCAGCAGTGAATACGGGGGGCCCTACAATGAGCAGTTCTTC.